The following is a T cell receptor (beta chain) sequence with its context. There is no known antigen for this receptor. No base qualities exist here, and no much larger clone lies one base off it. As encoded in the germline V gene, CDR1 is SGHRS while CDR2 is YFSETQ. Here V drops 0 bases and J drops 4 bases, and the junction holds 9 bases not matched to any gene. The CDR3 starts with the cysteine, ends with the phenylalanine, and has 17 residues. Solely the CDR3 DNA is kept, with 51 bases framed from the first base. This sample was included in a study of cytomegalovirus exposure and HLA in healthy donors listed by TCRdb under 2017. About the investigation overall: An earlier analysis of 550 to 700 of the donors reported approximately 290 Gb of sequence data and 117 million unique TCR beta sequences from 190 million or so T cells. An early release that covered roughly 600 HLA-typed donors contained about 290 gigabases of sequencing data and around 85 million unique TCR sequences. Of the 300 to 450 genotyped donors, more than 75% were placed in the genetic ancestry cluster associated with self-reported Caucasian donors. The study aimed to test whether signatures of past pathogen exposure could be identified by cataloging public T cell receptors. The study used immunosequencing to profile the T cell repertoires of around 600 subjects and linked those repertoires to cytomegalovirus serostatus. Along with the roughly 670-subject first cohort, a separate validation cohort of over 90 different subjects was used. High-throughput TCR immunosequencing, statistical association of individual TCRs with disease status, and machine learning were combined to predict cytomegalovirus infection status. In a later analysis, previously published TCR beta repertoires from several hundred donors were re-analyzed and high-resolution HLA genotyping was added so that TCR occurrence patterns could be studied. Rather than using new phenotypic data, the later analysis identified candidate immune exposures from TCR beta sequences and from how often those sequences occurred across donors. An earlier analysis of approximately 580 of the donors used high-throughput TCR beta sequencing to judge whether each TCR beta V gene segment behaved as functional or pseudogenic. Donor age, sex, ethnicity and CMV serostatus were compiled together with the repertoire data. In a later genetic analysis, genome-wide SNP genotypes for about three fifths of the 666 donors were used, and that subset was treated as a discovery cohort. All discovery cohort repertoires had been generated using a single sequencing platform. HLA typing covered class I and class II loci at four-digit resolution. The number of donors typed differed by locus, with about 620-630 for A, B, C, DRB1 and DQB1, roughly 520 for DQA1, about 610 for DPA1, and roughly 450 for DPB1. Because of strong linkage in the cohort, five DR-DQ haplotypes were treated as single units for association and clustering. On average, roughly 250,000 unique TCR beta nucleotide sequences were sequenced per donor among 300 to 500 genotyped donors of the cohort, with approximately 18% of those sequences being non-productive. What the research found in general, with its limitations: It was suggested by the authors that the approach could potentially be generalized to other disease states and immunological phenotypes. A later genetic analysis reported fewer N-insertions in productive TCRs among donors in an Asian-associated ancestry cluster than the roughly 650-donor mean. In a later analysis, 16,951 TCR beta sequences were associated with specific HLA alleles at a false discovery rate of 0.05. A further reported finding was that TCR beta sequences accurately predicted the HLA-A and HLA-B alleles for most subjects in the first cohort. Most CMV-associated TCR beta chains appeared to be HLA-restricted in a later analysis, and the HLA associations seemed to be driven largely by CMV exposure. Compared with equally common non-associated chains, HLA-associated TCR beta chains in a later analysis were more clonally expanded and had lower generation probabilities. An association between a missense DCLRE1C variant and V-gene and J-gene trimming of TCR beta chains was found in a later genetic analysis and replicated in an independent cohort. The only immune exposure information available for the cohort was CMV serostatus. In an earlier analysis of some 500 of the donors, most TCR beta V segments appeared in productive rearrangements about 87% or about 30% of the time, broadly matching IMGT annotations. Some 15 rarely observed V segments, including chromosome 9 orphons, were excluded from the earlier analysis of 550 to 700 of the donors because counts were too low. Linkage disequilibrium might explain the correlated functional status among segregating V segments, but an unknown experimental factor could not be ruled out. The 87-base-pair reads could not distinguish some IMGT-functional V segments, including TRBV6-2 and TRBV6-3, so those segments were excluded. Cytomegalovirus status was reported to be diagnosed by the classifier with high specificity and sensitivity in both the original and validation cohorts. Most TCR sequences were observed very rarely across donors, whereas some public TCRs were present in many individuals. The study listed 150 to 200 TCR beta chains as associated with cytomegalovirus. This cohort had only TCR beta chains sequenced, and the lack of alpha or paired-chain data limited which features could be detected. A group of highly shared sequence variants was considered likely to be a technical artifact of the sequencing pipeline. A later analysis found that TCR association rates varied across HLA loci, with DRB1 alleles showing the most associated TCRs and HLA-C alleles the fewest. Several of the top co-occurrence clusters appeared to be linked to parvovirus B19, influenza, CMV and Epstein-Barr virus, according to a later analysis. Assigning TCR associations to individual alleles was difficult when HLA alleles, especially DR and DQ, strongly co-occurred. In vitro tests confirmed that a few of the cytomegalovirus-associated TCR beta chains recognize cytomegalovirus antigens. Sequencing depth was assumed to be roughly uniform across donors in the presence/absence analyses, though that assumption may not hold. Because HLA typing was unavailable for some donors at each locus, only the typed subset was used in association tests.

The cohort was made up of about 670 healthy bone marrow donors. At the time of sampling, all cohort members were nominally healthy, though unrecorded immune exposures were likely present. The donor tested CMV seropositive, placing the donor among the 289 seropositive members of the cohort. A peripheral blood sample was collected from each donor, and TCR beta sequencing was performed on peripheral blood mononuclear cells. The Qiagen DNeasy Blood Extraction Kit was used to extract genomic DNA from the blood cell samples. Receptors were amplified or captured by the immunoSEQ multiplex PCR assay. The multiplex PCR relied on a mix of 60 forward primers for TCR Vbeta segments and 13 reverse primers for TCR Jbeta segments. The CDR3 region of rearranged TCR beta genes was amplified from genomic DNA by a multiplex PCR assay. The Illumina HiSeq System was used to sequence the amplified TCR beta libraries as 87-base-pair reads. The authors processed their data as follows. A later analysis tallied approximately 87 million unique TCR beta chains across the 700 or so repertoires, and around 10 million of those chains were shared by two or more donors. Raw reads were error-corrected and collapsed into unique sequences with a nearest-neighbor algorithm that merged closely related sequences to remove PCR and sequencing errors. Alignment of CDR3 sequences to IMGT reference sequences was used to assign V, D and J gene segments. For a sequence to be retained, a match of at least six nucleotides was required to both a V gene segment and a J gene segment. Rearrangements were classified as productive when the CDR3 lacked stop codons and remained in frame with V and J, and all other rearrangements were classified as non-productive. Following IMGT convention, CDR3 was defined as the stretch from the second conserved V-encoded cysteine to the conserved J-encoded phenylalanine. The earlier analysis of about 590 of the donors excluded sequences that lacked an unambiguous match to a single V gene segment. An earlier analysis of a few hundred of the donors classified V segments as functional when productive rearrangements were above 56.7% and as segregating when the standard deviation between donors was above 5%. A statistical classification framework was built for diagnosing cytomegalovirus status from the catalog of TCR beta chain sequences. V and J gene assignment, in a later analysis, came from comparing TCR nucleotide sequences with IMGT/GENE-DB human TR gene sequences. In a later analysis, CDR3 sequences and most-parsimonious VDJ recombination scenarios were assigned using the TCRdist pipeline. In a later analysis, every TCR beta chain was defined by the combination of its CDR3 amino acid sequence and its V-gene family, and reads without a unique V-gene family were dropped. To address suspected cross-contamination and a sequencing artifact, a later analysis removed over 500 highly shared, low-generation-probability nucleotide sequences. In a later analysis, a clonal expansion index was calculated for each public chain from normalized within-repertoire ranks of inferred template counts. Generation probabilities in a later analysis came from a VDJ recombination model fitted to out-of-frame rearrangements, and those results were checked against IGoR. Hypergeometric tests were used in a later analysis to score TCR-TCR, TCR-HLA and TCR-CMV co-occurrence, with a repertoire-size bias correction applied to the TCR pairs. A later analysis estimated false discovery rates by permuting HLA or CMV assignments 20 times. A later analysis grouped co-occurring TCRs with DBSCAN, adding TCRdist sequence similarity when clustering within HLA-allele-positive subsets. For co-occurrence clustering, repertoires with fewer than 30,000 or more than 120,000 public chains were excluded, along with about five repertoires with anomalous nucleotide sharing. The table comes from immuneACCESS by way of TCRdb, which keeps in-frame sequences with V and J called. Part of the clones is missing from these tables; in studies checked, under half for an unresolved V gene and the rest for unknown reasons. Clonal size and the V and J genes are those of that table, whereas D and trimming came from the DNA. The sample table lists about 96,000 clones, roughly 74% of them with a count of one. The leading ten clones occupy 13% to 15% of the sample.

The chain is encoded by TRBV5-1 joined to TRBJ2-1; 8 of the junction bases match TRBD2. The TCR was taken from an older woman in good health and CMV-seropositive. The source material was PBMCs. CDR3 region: CASSLVTSGGGYNEQFF. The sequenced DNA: TGCGCCAGCAGCTTGGTTACTAGCGGTGGAGGTTACAATGAGCAGTTCTTC.